This TCR beta chain was sequenced during a study of cytomegalovirus exposure and HLA in healthy donors. Researchers ran the PCR with 60 Vbeta and 13 Jbeta primers. Assay: immunoSEQ multiplex PCR; the TCRdb copy retains only in-frame clones and omits some. The table includes 100,000 to 150,000 clones, 60% to 80% detected once. The sequenced sample consisted of PBMCs. The sequence derives from a man aged 25 to 40 in good health and CMV-seronegative.

DNA for the CDR3: TGCGCCAGCAGCCGGGGGACTAGCGGGGTCTCAGATACGCAGTATTTT. The encoded protein is CASSRGTSGVSDTQYF. The chain links TRBV5-1 to TRBJ2-3; 13 bases match TRBD2. V lost 4 bases to trimming and J lost 4 bases; unmatched junction nucleotides: 6. Germline V gene lookup returns CDR1 SGHRS and CDR2 YFSETQ. The CDR3 consists of 16 residues.